Listed below are T cell receptor beta chains from one sample, sequenced in a study of T cell changes during pregnancy in multiple sclerosis. TCRdb keeps only in-frame clones here, not all; method: immunoSEQ multiplex PCR. Among 50,000 to 70,000 clones listed, more than 90% were seen once. The sequences come from peripheral blood, collected in the second trimester of pregnancy. These receptors originate from a female donor with multiple sclerosis, enrolled in a pregnancy study. The CDR3 runs from the conserved cysteine through the conserved F or W. A D gene is named only where the DNA matches it firmly. Clone size appears in some rows only: once, few, many, or a class for an expanded clone.

clone_size	d_call	v_call	j_call	cdr3_nt	cdr3_aa
NA	NA	TRBV27	TRBJ2-5	TGTGCCAGCAGTCAGGACGGAAGAGGGAAGACCCAGTACTTC	CASSQDGRGKTQYF
NA	NA	TRBV10-3	TRBJ2-3	TGTGCCATCAGTGGAGAAAGGACAGGCACAGATACGCAGTATTTT	CAISGERTGTDTQYF
once	TRBD1	TRBV29-1	TRBJ1-5	TGCAGCGTTGAGGGCGGACAGGGGGATCAGCCCCAGCATTTT	CSVEGGQGDQPQHF
NA	TRBD2	TRBV5-1	TRBJ2-1	TGCGCCAGCAGCTCCGGGGGCGCGGGAGGGGAGCAGTTCTTC	CASSSGGAGGEQFF
NA	TRBD1	TRBV10-3	TRBJ1-2	TGTGCCATCAGTGAGTCGTCAGGGACAGGGCTTGGCTACACCTTC	CAISESSGTGLGYTF
once	NA	TRBV4-3	TRBJ1-4	TGCGCCAGCAGCCAAGATCTACTAGGAGAAAAACTGTTTTTT	CASSQDLLGEKLFF
NA	NA	TRBV27	TRBJ1-5	TGTGCCAGCAGTTTAATACGCGGGGAGGGTCAGCCCCAGCATTTT	CASSLIRGEGQPQHF
NA	TRBD2	TRBV11-2	TRBJ2-7	TGTGCCAGCAGCCCGCGGGGGAGCGGGAGGGCCGCCAACGAGCAGTACTTC	CASSPRGSGRAANEQYF
NA	TRBD2	TRBV30	TRBJ2-1	TGTGCCTGGAGCGACCCTCGGACTAGCTATGAGCAGTTCTTC	CAWSDPRTSYEQFF
NA	TRBD1	TRBV10-3	TRBJ1-1	TGTGCCATCAGTGGCAAACAGGGGGCGAACACTGAAGCTTTCTTT	CAISGKQGANTEAFF
once	NA	TRBV5-1	TRBJ2-7	TGCGCCAGCAGCTTGGACCGGTACGACGAGCAGTACTTC	CASSLDRYDEQYF
NA	NA	TRBV2	TRBJ2-5	TGTGCCAGCATGGGGCGCGGCCAGGCGCGGGAGACCCAGTACTTC	CASMGRGQARETQYF
NA	NA	TRBV7-9	TRBJ2-7	TGTGCCAGCAGCTTAGCGGAGCCATCCTACGAGCAGTACTTC	CASSLAEPSYEQYF
NA	NA	TRBV7-9	TRBJ2-5	TGTGCCAGCGGACTCCAAGAGACCCAGTACTTC	CASGLQETQYF
NA	TRBD2	TRBV27	TRBJ2-1	TGTGCCAGCTTGTCGGGACTAGCGGGAGGGTCCTACAATGAGCAGTTCTTC	CASLSGLAGGSYNEQFF
once	NA	TRBV11-2	TRBJ1-1	TGTGCCAGCAAAATCCACCGGGGGTATAGTGAAGCTTTCTTT	CASKIHRGYSEAFF
NA	NA	TRBV9	TRBJ2-1	TGTGCCAGCAGCGTAGAACCCCACTCTGCGGGGTCCTACAATGAGCAGTTCTTC	CASSVEPHSAGSYNEQFF
NA	TRBD1	TRBV13	TRBJ2-3	TGTGCCAGCAGCTTAGGCCAGGGGGCGGGAGATACGCAGTATTTT	CASSLGQGAGDTQYF
NA	TRBD2	TRBV27	TRBJ2-5	TGTGCCAGCAGTTTGGGAGGGGTGGAGACCCAGTACTTC	CASSLGGVETQYF
NA	TRBD1	TRBV19	TRBJ2-7	TGTGCCAGTAGTCAACGTCCGGGACAGGGTTTTCCCCACGAGCAGTACTTC	CASSQRPGQGFPHEQYF
NA	TRBD1	TRBV5-1	TRBJ2-7	TGCGCCAGCAGCCCCCGGGACAGGGACGAGCAGTACTTC	CASSPRDRDEQYF
NA	NA	TRBV5-1	TRBJ2-1	TGCGCCAGCAGCCCCGGGTACTCCTACAATGAGCAGTTCTTC	CASSPGYSYNEQFF
once	NA	TRBV5-1	TRBJ2-1	TGCGCCAGCAGCTTGGGTTTGGGCCTCTCCTACAATGAGCAGTTCTTC	CASSLGLGLSYNEQFF
NA	TRBD1	TRBV28	TRBJ1-4	TGTGCCAGCTTTCCGGGACAGGGTGGCGAAAAACTGTTTTTT	CASFPGQGGEKLFF
once	NA	TRBV5-6	TRBJ1-1	TGTGCCAGCAGCTTGGGTCAGGGGACGAACACTGAAGCTTTCTTT	CASSLGQGTNTEAFF
NA	NA	TRBV5-1	TRBJ2-7	TGCGTGACAGCCTACGAGCAGTACTTC	CVTAYEQYF
NA	NA	TRBV5-4	TRBJ1-1	TGTGCCAGCAGCTTGACAGGGCAGAACACTGAAGCTTTCTTT	CASSLTGQNTEAFF
NA	TRBD2	TRBV6-1	TRBJ2-1	TGTGCCAGCAGTATGCGGGAGCCTTCCTACAATGAGCAGTTCTTC	CASSMREPSYNEQFF
once	TRBD2	TRBV10-3	TRBJ2-3	TGTGCCATCAGCCTAGCGGGAGGGCCGTCTAGCACAGATACGCAGTATTTT	CAISLAGGPSSTDTQYF
NA	NA	TRBV7-9	TRBJ2-7	TGTGCCAGCAGCTTAGCGGGCCACTACGAGCAGTACTTC	CASSLAGHYEQYF
NA	NA	TRBV11-3	TRBJ1-1	TGTGCCAGCAGCTTCGGGTACACTGAAGCTTTCTTT	CASSFGYTEAFF
NA	NA	TRBV20-1	TRBJ1-1	TGCAGTGCTACGGAGTCTGGTGCTTTCTTT	CSATESGAFF
NA	TRBD1	TRBV4-3	TRBJ2-7	TGCGCCAGCAGCTCAAGACAGGGTTTGAACTACGAGCAGTACTTC	CASSSRQGLNYEQYF
NA	TRBD1	TRBV28	TRBJ1-1	TGTGCCAGCAGTTGGGGACAGGGGGCAGAGGACACTGAAGCTTTCTTT	CASSWGQGAEDTEAFF
NA	NA	TRBV27	TRBJ2-2	TGTGCCAGCAGTTCACTCACCGGGGAGCTGTTTTTT	CASSSLTGELFF
NA	NA	TRBV2	TRBJ2-7	TGTGCCAGCAGTGTACTCGGCAGGTCCTACGAGCAGTACTTC	CASSVLGRSYEQYF
NA	TRBD1	TRBV7-2	TRBJ1-1	TGTGCCAGCAGCAGACAGGGGATAATGAACACTGAAGCTTTCTTT	CASSRQGIMNTEAFF
NA	NA	TRBV7-9	TRBJ1-3	TGTGCCAGCAGCTTAACATTTGCAGGCTCTGGAAACACCATATATTTT	CASSLTFAGSGNTIYF